This T cell receptor beta chain was recorded in a study of T cells in Graves' hyperthyroidism and ophthalmopathy. Uncontrolled infection, other autoimmune disease, pregnancy or lactation excluded patients. Clinical symptoms, serum thyroxine and TRAb, thyroid ultrasound and orbital computed tomography together formed the diagnostic basis. Researchers amplified the TCR beta CDR3 regions from RNA transcripts. Using the HTBI primer set, a first-round RT-PCR was run on the TCR CDR3. Using its own MiXCR run on the multiplex PCR reads, TCRdb lists one record per CDR3 protein. Of about 710,000 distinct CDR3 sequences listed, roughly 15% are singletons. This CDR3 comprises 15 residues. V was cut by 5 bases and J by 2 bases, with 15 bases left in between. Germline CDR1 MNHNS, CDR2 SASEGT.

The J gene is TRBJ1-1, the V gene TRBV6-1; tentatively, D is TRBD1 (6 bases). The source of this sequence is a man aged 18 to 29 with Graves' hyperthyroidism. Sequencing was performed on blood. The CDR3 region is CASSQRDNGNTEAFF. The DNA of the CDR3 is TGTGCCAGCAGTCAACGGGACAACGGAAACACTGAAGCTTTCTTT.